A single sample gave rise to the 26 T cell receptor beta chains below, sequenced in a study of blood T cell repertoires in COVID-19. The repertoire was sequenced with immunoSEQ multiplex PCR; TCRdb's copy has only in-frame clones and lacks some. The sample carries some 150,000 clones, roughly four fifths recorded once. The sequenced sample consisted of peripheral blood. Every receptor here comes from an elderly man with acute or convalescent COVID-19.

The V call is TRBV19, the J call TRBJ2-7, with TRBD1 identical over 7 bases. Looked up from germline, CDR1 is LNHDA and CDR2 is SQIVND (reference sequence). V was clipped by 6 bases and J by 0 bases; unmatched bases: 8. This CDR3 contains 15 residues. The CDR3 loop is CASRPDRQSSYEQYF. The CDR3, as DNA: TGTGCCAGTAGACCGGACAGGCAAAGCTCCTACGAGCAGTACTTC.

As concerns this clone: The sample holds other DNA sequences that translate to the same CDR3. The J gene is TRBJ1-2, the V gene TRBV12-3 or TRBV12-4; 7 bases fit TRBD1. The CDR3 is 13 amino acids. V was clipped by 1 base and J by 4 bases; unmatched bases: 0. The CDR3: CASSLDRGYGYTF. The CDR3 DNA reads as TGTGCCAGCAGTTTAGACAGGGGCTATGGCTACACCTTC.

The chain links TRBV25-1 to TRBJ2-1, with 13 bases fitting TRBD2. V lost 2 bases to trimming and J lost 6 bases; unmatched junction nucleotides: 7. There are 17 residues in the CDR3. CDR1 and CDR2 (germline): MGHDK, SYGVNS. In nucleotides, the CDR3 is TGTGCCAGCAGTGAAGGACTAGCGGGGGCCTTACTCAATGAGCAGTTCTTC. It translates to CASSEGLAGALLNEQFF.

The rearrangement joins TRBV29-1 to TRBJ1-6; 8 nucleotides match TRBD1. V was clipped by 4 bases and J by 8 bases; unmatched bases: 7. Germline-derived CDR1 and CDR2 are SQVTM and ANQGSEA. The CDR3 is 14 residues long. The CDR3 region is CSVAFGQGDSPLHF. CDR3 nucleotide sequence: TGCAGCGTTGCCTTTGGACAGGGAGATTCACCCCTCCACTTT.

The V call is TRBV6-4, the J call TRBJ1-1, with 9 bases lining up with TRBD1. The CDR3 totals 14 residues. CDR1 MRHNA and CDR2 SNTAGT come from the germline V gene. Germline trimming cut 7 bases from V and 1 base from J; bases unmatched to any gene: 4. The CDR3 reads CASKRGQGNTEAFF. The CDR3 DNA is TGTGCCAGCAAACGGGGACAGGGGAACACTGAAGCTTTCTTT.

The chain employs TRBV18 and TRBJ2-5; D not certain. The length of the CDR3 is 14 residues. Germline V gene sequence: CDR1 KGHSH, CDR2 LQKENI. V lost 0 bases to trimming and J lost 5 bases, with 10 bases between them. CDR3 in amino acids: CASSPPNAAETQYF. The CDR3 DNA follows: TGTGCCAGCTCACCACCGAACGCGGCGGAGACCCAGTACTTC.

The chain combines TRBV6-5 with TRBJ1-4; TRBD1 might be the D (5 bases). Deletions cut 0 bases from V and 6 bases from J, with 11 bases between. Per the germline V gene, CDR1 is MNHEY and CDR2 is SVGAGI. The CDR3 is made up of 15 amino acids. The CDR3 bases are TGTGCCAGCAGTTACTCTCGGGGGGGAGATGAAAAACTGTTTTTT. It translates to CASSYSRGGDEKLFF.

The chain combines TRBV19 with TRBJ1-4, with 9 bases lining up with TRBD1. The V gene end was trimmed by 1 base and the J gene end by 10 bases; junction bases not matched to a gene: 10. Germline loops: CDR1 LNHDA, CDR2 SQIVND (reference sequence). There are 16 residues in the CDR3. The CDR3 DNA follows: TGTGCCAGTAGTATAGGGAACACAGGGGGCGAAGGAAAACTGTTTTTT. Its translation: CASSIGNTGGEGKLFF.

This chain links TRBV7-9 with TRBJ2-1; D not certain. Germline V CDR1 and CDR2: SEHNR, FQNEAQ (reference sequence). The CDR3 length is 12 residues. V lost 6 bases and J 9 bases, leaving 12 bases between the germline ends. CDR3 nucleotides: TGTGCCAGCAGACCGTCTGTCGGTGAGCAGTTCTTC. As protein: CASRPSVGEQFF.

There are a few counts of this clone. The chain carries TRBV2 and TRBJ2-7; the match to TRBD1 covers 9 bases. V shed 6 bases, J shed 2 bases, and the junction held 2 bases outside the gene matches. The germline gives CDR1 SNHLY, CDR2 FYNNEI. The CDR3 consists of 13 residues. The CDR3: CASRRQGAYEQYF. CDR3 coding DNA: TGTGCCAGCAGGAGACAGGGGGCCTACGAGCAGTACTTC.

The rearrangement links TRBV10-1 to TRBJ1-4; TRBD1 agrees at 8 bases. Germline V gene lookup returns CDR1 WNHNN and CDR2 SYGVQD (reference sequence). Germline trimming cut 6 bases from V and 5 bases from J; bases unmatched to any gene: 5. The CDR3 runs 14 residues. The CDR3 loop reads CASSPGQENEKLFF. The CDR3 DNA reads TGCGCCAGCAGCCCGGGACAGGAAAATGAAAAACTGTTTTTT.

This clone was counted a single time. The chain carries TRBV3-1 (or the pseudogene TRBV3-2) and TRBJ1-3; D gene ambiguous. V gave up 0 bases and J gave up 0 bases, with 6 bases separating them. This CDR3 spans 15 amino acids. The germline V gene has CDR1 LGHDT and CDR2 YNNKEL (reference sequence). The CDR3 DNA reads TGTGCCAGCAGCCAAGATACCAGCTCTGGAAACACCATATATTTT. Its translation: CASSQDTSSGNTIYF.

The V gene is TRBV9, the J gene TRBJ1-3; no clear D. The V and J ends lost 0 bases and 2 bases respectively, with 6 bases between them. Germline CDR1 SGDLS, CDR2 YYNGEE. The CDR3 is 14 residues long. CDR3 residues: CASSVASAGNTIYF. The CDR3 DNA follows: TGTGCCAGCAGCGTAGCTTCAGCTGGAAACACCATATATTTT. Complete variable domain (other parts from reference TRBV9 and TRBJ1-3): DSGVTQTPKHLITATGQRVTLRCSPRSGDLSVYWYQQSLDQGLQFLIQYYNGEERAKGNILERFSAQQFPDLHSELNLSSLELGDSALYFCASSVASAGNTIYFGEGSWLTVV.

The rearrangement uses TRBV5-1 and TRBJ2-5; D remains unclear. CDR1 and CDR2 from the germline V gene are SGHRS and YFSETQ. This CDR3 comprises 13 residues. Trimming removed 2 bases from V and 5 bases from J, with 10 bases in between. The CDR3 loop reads CASSFSLRETQYF. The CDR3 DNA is TGCGCCAGCAGCTTCAGTTTACGTGAGACCCAGTACTTC.

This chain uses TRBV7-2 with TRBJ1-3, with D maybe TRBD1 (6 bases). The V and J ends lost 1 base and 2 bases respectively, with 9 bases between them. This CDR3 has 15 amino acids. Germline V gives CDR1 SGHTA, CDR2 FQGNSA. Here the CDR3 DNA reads TGTGCCAGCAGCTTAGGCGGGGGGCCTGGAAACACCATATATTTT. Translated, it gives CASSLGGGPGNTIYF.

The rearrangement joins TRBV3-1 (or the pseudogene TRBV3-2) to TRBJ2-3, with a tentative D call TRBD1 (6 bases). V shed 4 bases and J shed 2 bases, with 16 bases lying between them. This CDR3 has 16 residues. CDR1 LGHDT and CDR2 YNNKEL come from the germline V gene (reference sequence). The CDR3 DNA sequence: TGTGCCAGCAGCCTTTTAGGACAGCAGCACACAGATACGCAGTATTTT. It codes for CASSLLGQQHTDTQYF.

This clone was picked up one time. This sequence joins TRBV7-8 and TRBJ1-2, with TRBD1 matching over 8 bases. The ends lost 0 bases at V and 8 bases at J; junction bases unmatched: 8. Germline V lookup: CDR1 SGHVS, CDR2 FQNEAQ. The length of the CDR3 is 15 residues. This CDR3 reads CASSLAEDRAGGYTF. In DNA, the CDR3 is TGTGCCAGCAGCTTAGCTGAGGACAGGGCGGGCGGCTACACCTTC. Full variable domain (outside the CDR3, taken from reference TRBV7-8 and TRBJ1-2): GAGVSQSPRYKVAKRGQDVALRCDPISGHVSLFWYQQALGQGPEFLTYFQNEAQLDKSGLPSDRFFAERPEGSVSTLKIQRTQQEDSAVYLCASSLAEDRAGGYTFGSGTRLTVV.

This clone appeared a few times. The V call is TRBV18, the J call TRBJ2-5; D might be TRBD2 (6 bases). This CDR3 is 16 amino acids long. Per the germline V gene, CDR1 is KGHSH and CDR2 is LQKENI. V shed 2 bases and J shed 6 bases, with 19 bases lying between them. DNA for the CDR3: TGTGCCAGCTCACCAAAAGGAGTAACGGAGGGAAAGACCCAGTACTTC. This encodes CASSPKGVTEGKTQYF.

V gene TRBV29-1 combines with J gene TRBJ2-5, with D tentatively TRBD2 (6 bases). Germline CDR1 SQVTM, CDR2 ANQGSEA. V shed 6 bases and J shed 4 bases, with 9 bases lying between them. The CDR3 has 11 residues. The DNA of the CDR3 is TGCAGCGTCACCGGGGGAGAGACCCAGTACTTC. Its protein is CSVTGGETQYF.

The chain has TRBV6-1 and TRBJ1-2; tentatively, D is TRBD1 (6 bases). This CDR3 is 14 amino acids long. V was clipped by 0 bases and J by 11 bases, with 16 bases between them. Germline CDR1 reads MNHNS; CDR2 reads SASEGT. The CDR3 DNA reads TGTGCCAGCAGTGAAGCGCATGGACAGCGCCCTTACACCTTC. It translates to CASSEAHGQRPYTF.

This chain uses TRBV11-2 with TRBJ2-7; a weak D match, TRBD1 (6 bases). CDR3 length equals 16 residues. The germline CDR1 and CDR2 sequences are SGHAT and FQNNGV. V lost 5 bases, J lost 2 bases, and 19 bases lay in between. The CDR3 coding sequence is TGTGCCAGCAGCCGCACGGGACAACTGCTCCCCTACGAGCAGTACTTC. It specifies CASSRTGQLLPYEQYF.

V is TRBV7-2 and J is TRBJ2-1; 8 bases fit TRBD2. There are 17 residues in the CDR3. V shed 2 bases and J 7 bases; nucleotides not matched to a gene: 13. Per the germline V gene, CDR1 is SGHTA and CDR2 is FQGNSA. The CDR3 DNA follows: TGTGCCAGCAGCTTATCGCCGTCGGGTCTAGCGGGTAATGAGCAGTTCTTC. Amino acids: CASSLSPSGLAGNEQFF. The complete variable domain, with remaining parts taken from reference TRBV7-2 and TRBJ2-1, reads GAGVSQSPSNKVTEKGKDVELRCDPISGHTALYWYRQSLGQGLEFLIYFQGNSAPDKSGLPSDRFSAERTGGSVSTLTIQRTQQEDSAVYLCASSLSPSGLAGNEQFFGPGTRLTVL.

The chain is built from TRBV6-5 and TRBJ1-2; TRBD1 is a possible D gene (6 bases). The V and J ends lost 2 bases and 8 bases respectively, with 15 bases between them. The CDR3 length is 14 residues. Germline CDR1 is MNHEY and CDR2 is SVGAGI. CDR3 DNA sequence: TGTGCCAGCAGTTACCGGGACACCGGATGGGGCTACACCTTC. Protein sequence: CASSYRDTGWGYTF.

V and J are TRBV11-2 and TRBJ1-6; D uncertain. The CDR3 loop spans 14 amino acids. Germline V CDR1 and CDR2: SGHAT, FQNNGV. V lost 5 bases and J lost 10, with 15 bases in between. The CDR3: CASSQTRHWSPLHF. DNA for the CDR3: TGTGCCAGCAGCCAAACCAGGCATTGGTCACCCCTCCACTTT.

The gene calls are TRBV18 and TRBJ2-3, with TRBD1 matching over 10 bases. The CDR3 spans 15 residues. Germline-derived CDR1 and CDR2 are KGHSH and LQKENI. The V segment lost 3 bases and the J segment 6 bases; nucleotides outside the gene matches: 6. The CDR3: CASSPGQGIVDTQYF. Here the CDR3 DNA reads TGTGCCAGCTCACCGGGACAGGGGATAGTGGATACGCAGTATTTT.

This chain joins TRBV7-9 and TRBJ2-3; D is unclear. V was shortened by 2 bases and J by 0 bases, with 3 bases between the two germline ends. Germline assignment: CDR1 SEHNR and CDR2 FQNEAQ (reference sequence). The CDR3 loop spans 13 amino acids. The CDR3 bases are TGTGCCAGCAGCTTACTGAGCACAGATACGCAGTATTTT. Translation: CASSLLSTDTQYF.